This T cell receptor (beta chain) stems from a study of cytomegalovirus exposure and HLA in healthy donors. V was cut by 11 bases and J by 6 bases, with 18 bases left in between. This CDR3 comprises 13 residues. CDR1 ENHRY and CDR2 SYGVKD come from the germline V gene. Both 60 Vbeta primers and 13 Jbeta primers went into the PCR. Clones were sequenced by immunoSEQ multiplex PCR, and TCRdb holds only the in-frame ones, with some missing. The sample holds about 230,000 clones; roughly 91% are singletons and the top ten take 1%. Sample: PBMCs. The chain combines TRBV10-3 with TRBJ2-3; D not resolved. This sequence was found in a woman between 18 and 30 years old in good health and CMV-seronegative. CDR3 protein: CALSSSTGDTQYF. DNA for the CDR3: TGTGCCTTATCAAGTTCGACTGGGGATACGCAGTATTTT.